This T cell receptor (beta chain) comes out of a study of long-term antiretroviral therapy in people with HIV. The study's findings and limits: Blood specimens, gathered between about 2003 and 2017, were possibly obtained under older ART regimens. Versus controls, repertoires in people with HIV had narrower CDR3 length ranges. Clones that had undergone expansion before ART dominated the repertoire at all time points.

At the survey level, the v3.0 immunoSEQ assay was run. Assay: immunoSEQ multiplex PCR; the TCRdb copy retains only in-frame clones and omits some. Among about 39,000 clones listed, 80% to 90% were seen once. Each participant with HIV received care in the United States. This CDR3 has 15 amino acids. Per germline, CDR1 SGDLS and CDR2 YYNGEE. V gave up 2 bases and J gave up 4 bases, with 13 bases separating them. About this clone: Its antigen is as yet unknown.

The chain joins TRBV9 to TRBJ2-1; tentatively, D is TRBD2 (6 bases). The source is a woman in her forties or fifties with HIV. The material was unsorted PBMCs, obtained 1.2 years after starting antiretroviral therapy. CDR3 sequence reads: CASSVDGSPYNEQFF. Here the CDR3 DNA reads TGTGCCAGCAGCGTCGACGGGAGCCCATACAATGAGCAGTTCTTC.